This T cell receptor beta chain was retrieved from a study of blood T cells in healthy people across ages. In this sample, this clonotype turned up a few times. This CDR3 comprises 16 residues. Between the trimmed V and J ends, which lost 0 bases and 3 bases, there was a span of 14 bases. Germline V gives CDR1 DFQATT, CDR2 SNEGSKA (reference sequence). A second about 7 to 11 cycle PCR used barcoded and J-beta primers. TCRdb re-derived calls from the 5' RACE reads in MiXCR, one entry per CDR3 protein. The sample yields approximately 1.5 million distinct CDR3 sequences, about 31% seen once. The rearrangement links TRBV20-1 to TRBJ1-4; no definite D call. The material sequenced was blood. The source of this sequence is a woman under 40 in good health. The CDR3 DNA sequence: TGCAGTGCTAGAGATCTGGAAGGGTGGGCTAATGAAAAACTGTTTTTT. Encoded protein: CSARDLEGWANEKLFF.